The clone carrying this TCR beta chain occurred a few times. V lost 4 bases, J lost 0 bases, and 10 bases lay in between. The CDR3 has 15 amino acids. Germline V gene sequence: CDR1 MGHRA, CDR2 YSYEKL. The record originates from a study of CD8 T cells in ankylosing spondylitis. TCRdb itself ran the 5' RACE reads through MiXCR, one entry per CDR3 protein. The table shows fewer than 250,000 distinct CDR3 sequences, with 10% occurring only once. The rearrangement links TRBV4-1 to TRBJ2-1; D remains unclear. The sequenced material came from blood, either unsorted or a sorted T cell fraction (not recorded which). The TCR sequence derives from a male donor with ankylosing spondylitis or in good health (not recorded which). In DNA form, the CDR3 reads TGCGCCAGCAGCCGAACCCCAAGCTCCTACAATGAGCAGTTCTTC. Protein product: CASSRTPSSYNEQFF.